These 27 T cell receptor beta chains were all obtained from the same sample, sequenced in a study of CD8+CD57+ T cells in acquired aplastic anemia. Selection for sequencing was limited to patients who had shown CD8+CD57+ cell expansion by flow cytometry. Template material for TCR beta VDJ and CDR3 profiling consisted of genomic DNA. TCRdb recomputed calls from the reads with MiXCR, one row per CDR3 protein. The sample lists about 180,000 distinct CDR3 sequences, roughly half seen once, with around 2% in the top ten. The sample consisted of sorted CD4+, CD8+, or CD8+CD57+ T cells (not recorded which) from PBMCs. The receptors were sampled from a human donor with aplastic anemia.

This chain links TRBV19 with TRBJ1-5; D not certain. The CDR3 totals 13 residues. CDR1 and CDR2 (germline): LNHDA, SQIVND (reference sequence). Trimming took 3 bases from V and 10 from J, leaving 13 bases between them. The CDR3: CASSMTGPNPQHF. The CDR3 DNA sequence: TGTGCCAGTAGTATGACCGGTCCAAATCCCCAGCATTTT.

The chain links TRBV7-6 to TRBJ2-3; D perhaps matches TRBD1 (5 bases). The V gene lost 8 bases and the J gene lost 2 bases, with 11 bases spanning the gap. This CDR3 spans 13 amino acids. The V gene's germline CDR1 is SGHVS and CDR2 FNYEAQ. CDR3 coding DNA: TGTGCCAGCCTGGGGCCTAACACAGATACGCAGTATTTT. Its protein is CASLGPNTDTQYF.

In this sample, this clonotype turned up a few times. The rearrangement joins TRBV20-1 to TRBJ2-3, with D perhaps TRBD2 (5 bases). The CDR3 is 13 residues long. Trimming removed 2 bases at V and 0 bases at J, with 6 bases between. CDR1 is DFQATT, CDR2 SNEGSKA, per germline (reference sequence). The CDR3 sequence is CSARLASTDTQYF. CDR3 nucleotides: TGCAGTGCTAGACTAGCTAGCACAGATACGCAGTATTTT.

The chain links TRBV11-2 to TRBJ2-7; the match to TRBD1 covers 11 bases. Losses at the gene ends were 6 bases for V and 4 bases for J; bases not matched to a gene: 11. The CDR3 totals 16 residues. Looked up from germline, CDR1 is SGHAT and CDR2 is FQNNGV. The CDR3 sequence: CASRRPGQGVRYEQYF. For the CDR3, the DNA is TGTGCCAGCAGAAGACCGGGACAGGGGGTTCGGTACGAGCAGTACTTC.

This clonotype was counted at least ten times. The chain carries TRBV28 and TRBJ1-2; 9 bases align to TRBD1. Germline lookup yields CDR1 MDHEN and CDR2 SYDVKM. The CDR3 has 15 residues. Losses at the gene ends were 10 bases for V and 1 base for J; bases not matched to a gene: 10. In DNA form, the CDR3 reads TGTGCCATCCAAGGACAGGGGTGGGATAACTATGGCTACACCTTC. This gives the protein CAIQGQGWDNYGYTF.

V gene TRBV20-1 combines with J gene TRBJ2-7; perhaps TRBD2 as D (5 bases). CDR3 length equals 14 residues. Trimming stripped 6 bases from V and 3 bases from J, with 18 bases between. Germline CDR1 reads DFQATT; CDR2 reads SNEGSKA (reference sequence). The DNA for the CDR3 is TGCAGTGCAGAGGGCCACCATCGTCTCTACGAGCAGTACTTC. Its translation: CSAEGHHRLYEQYF.

This clonotype showed up many times. The rearrangement links TRBV15 to TRBJ1-3; perhaps TRBD1 as D (5 bases). Germline CDR1 reads LNHNV; CDR2 reads YYDKDF (reference sequence). Trimming pared 10 bases from V and 4 bases from J, leaving 20 bases between. The CDR3 sequence is 15 residues long. The CDR3 region is CAIAGDVGGGNTIYF. The CDR3 DNA reads as TGTGCCATCGCCGGGGACGTCGGCGGAGGAAACACCATATATTTT. The whole variable domain, filled in from reference TRBV15 and TRBJ1-3, reads DAMVIQNPRYQVTQFGKPVTLSCSQTLNHNVMYWYQQKSSQAPKLLFHYYDKDFNNEADTPDNFQSRRPNTSFCFLDIRSPGLGDTAMYLCAIAGDVGGGNTIYFGEGSWLTVV.

This clonotype was detected a few times. The chain combines TRBV18 with TRBJ2-7; TRBD2 matches at 14 bases. Germline values: CDR1 KGHSH, CDR2 LQKENI. This CDR3 comprises 16 residues. V lost 5 bases to trimming and J lost 1 base; unmatched junction nucleotides: 4. Here the CDR3 reads CASSSRLAGGSYEQYF. The CDR3, as DNA: TGTGCCAGCTCATCCAGACTAGCGGGGGGGTCCTACGAGCAGTACTTC.

The CDR3 region has the DNA TGTGCCAGCAGCTTACGGACAGGGAGGGCCTACGAGCAGTACTTC. Residues: CASSLRTGRAYEQYF. The chain is built from TRBV7-2 and TRBJ2-7, with D tentatively TRBD1 (8 bases). The V end lost 2 bases, the J end lost 2 bases, and 13 bases lay between the germline ends. The CDR3 spans 15 residues. Germline V CDR1 and CDR2: SGHTA, FQGNSA.

The chain uses TRBV20-1 and TRBJ2-7; 8 bases agree with TRBD2. Per the germline V gene, CDR1 is DFQATT and CDR2 is SNEGSKA (reference sequence). CDR3 length: 12 residues. V lost 3 bases and J lost 5; bases outside the gene matches: 3. The CDR3 loop reads CSASGRANEQYF. CDR3 bases: TGCAGTGCTAGCGGGAGGGCCAACGAGCAGTACTTC.

The chain links TRBV20-1 to TRBJ1-1; D is undetermined. Germline-derived CDR1 and CDR2 are DFQATT and SNEGSKA (reference sequence). The ends were cut back, 0 bases at V and 4 bases at J, with 9 bases in the middle. This CDR3 is 13 amino acids long. CDR3 residues: CSARDWGATEAFF. In DNA form, the CDR3 reads TGCAGTGCTAGAGATTGGGGAGCCACTGAAGCTTTCTTT.

The CDR3 bases are TGTGCCAGCATAAAGGACAGCTATGGCTACACCTTC. As protein: CASIKDSYGYTF. The rearrangement uses TRBV2 and TRBJ1-2; weak D call: TRBD1 (6 bases). The CDR3 is 12 amino acids. Germline V gives CDR1 SNHLY, CDR2 FYNNEI. Trimming removed 7 bases at V and 4 bases at J, with 10 bases between.

The V call is TRBV7-1, the J call TRBJ2-1; 11 nucleotides line up with TRBD2. TRBV7-1 is recorded as an ORF, its role being uncertain. This CDR3 contains 19 residues. Trimming took 6 bases from V and 3 from J; bases not matched to a gene: 16. DNA for the CDR3: TGTGCCAGCAGTTCTGGACTAGCGGGTCCTGCCCTAATCTACAATGAGCAGTTCTTC. Its protein product is CASSSGLAGPALIYNEQFF.

The chain links TRBV5-6 to TRBJ2-7; a possible D gene is TRBD1 (6 bases). The germline V and J ends were trimmed by 5 bases and 0 bases, with 12 bases remaining between them. This CDR3 spans 14 amino acids. From germline, CDR1 is SGHDT and CDR2 YYEEEE. The CDR3 region is CASSFGQSSYEQYF. The CDR3 DNA reads as TGTGCCAGCAGTTTCGGACAGAGCTCCTACGAGCAGTACTTC.

There are many counts of this clonotype. The chain joins TRBV5-4 to TRBJ2-3; D call uncertain. The CDR3 extends over 14 amino acids. Germline V gene sequence: CDR1 SGHNT, CDR2 YYREEE (reference sequence). Trimming removed 3 bases at V and 4 bases at J, with 12 bases between. CDR3 sequence reads: CASSSNALADTQYF. CDR3 coding DNA: TGTGCCAGCAGCTCGAACGCGCTTGCAGATACGCAGTATTTT.

The V and J genes are TRBV7-3 and TRBJ1-6, with TRBD1 as a possible D gene (5 bases). V lost 6 bases and J lost 5, with 17 bases in between. Germline-derived CDR1 and CDR2 are SGHTA and FQGTGA. This CDR3 is built from 16 residues. The CDR3: CASRLQPGRNNSPLHF. CDR3 sequence (DNA): TGTGCCAGCAGACTACAACCGGGGCGGAATAATTCACCCCTCCACTTT.

This clonotype was observed a few times. The chain has TRBV7-9 and TRBJ2-5; D possibly corresponds to TRBD2 (6 bases). Germline lookup yields CDR1 SEHNR and CDR2 FQNEAQ (reference sequence). CDR3 length equals 14 residues. V gave up 4 bases and J gave up 2 bases, with 11 bases separating them. CDR3: CASSSGTGQETQYF. The CDR3 nucleotides read TGTGCCAGCAGCTCCGGGACTGGACAAGAGACCCAGTACTTC.

Comments on this clonotype: A much more abundant neighbour one base away suggests this may be a read error. CDR3 loop: CASSLVHTDTQYF. The CDR3 nucleotides are TGTGCCAGCAGTCTAGTCCACACAGATACGCAGTATTTT. V and J are TRBV6-4 and TRBJ2-3; D call uncertain. V was trimmed by 5 bases and J by 2 bases, leaving 8 bases between them. The CDR3 has 13 amino acids. Looked up from germline, CDR1 is MRHNA and CDR2 is SNTAGT.

Details on this clonotype: It may be a read error: a sequence one base away is much more abundant. The J gene is TRBJ1-2, the V gene TRBV5-6; D unclear. This CDR3 is built from 11 residues. CDR1 and CDR2 from the germline V gene are SGHDT and YYEEEE. Here the CDR3 reads CASSLVSGCTF. CDR3 nucleotide sequence: TGTGCCAGCAGCTTGGTTAGTGGCTGCACCTTC.

In regard to this clonotype: At one end, the junction sequence differs from germline, possibly due to a read error. This sequence joins TRBV9 and TRBJ2-1; the match to TRBD2 covers 10 bases. The CDR3 is 13 amino acids. Germline CDR1 is SGDLS and CDR2 is YYNGEE. This chain's CDR3 is CASSVGLAGDELF. The CDR3 bases are TGTGCCAGCAGCGTAGGGCTAGCGGGAGACGAGCTCTTC. Supplemented by reference TRBV9 and TRBJ2-1, the full variable domain reads DSGVTQTPKHLITATGQRVTLRCSPRSGDLSVYWYQQSLDQGLQFLIQYYNGEERAKGNILERFSAQQFPDLHSELNLSSLELGDSALYFCASSVGLAGDELFGPGTRLTVL.

CDR3 sequence (DNA): TGTGCCAGCAGTGAAGTCCGGGGAGGGTTTGATGGCTACACCTTC. Translated, it gives CASSEVRGGFDGYTF. This sequence joins TRBV2 and TRBJ1-2; no clear D gene. CDR3 size: 15 residues. V shed 1 base and J shed 6 bases, with 15 bases lying between them. Germline V gives CDR1 SNHLY, CDR2 FYNNEI.

In this sample, this clonotype turned up a few times. This chain uses TRBV11-2 with TRBJ2-7, with D maybe TRBD1 (5 bases). Trimming took 4 bases from V and 0 from J, leaving 16 bases between them. Looked up from germline, CDR1 is SGHAT and CDR2 is FQNNGV. The CDR3 totals 16 residues. CDR3 nucleotides: TGTGCCAGCAGCTCCCTGACAGCCTCCTACTCCTACGAGCAGTACTTC. This gives the protein CASSSLTASYSYEQYF.

This clonotype was counted ten times or more. This chain uses TRBV9 with TRBJ1-1; D is perhaps TRBD1 (6 bases). CDR3 length: 14 amino acids. Germline V gives CDR1 SGDLS, CDR2 YYNGEE. V lost 0 bases, J lost 5 bases, and 11 bases lay in between. CDR3 in DNA: TGTGCCAGCAGCGTAGGTAGGGGGTATACTGAAGCTTTCTTT. It is translated as CASSVGRGYTEAFF.

The rearrangement joins TRBV29-1 to TRBJ2-3; D not resolved. Looked up from germline, CDR1 is SQVTM and CDR2 is ANQGSEA. Deletions cut 1 base from V and 1 base from J, with 6 bases between. This CDR3 region has 13 residues. DNA of the CDR3: TGCAGCGTTGAAGGAGGTGGCACAGATACGCAGTATTTT. Translated: CSVEGGGTDTQYF.

This clonotype was counted ten times or more. This chain uses TRBV5-1 with TRBJ2-7; weak D call: TRBD2 (6 bases). Trimming cost V 0 bases and J 3 bases, with 10 bases left between them. The CDR3 has 14 amino acids. Germline assignment: CDR1 SGHRS and CDR2 YFSETQ. CDR3 coding DNA: TGCGCCAGCAGCTTGGGGGACTGGAGCTACGAGCAGTACTTC. Its protein is CASSLGDWSYEQYF.

This clonotype was counted a few times. The chain links TRBV5-8 to TRBJ2-5, with 16 bases aligning to TRBD2. Germline V CDR1 and CDR2: SGHTS, YDEGEE. With V trimmed by 10 bases and J by 5 bases, 11 bases remained unmatched. This CDR3 has 16 amino acids. The CDR3 DNA sequence: TGTGCCGGCACCGGGACTAGCGGGGGGGCTTGGGAGACCCAGTACTTC. It yields the protein CAGTGTSGGAWETQYF.

This clonotype was detected many times. V and J are TRBV6-2 or TRBV6-3 and TRBJ2-7, with D tentatively TRBD1 (5 bases). Germline CDR1 is MNHEY and CDR2 is SVGEGT. Trimming stripped 9 bases from V and 2 bases from J, with 14 bases between. This CDR3 has 13 amino acids. For the CDR3, the DNA is TGTGCCAGTCTACAGGCATTCCCCTACGAGCAGTACTTC. It yields the protein CASLQAFPYEQYF.